Listed below are T cell receptor beta chains from one sample, sequenced in a study of blood T cell repertoires in COVID-19. Sequencing was performed with immunoSEQ multiplex PCR; in TCRdb, only in-frame clones are kept and a portion is missing. The table includes about 350,000 clones, 80% to 90% detected once. Sequenced sample: peripheral blood. The receptors come from a man aged 25 to 40 with COVID-19, enrolled during active disease. CDR3s include the opening cysteine and the closing phenylalanine or tryptophan. D genes are given only for firm matches. Some rows mark clone size as missing; the rest say once, few, many or name a class of expanded clone.

V gene,clone size,J gene,D gene,CDR3 protein,CDR3 DNA
TRBV28,NA,TRBJ1-5,TRBD1,CASGGTGVQPQHF,TGTGCCAGCGGCGGGACAGGGGTTCAGCCCCAGCATTTT
TRBV4-3,NA,TRBJ1-2,NA,CASSQDRTGWQPSTNYGYTF,TGCGCCAGCAGCCAAGATCGGACTGGGTGGCAGCCATCTACTAACTATGGCTACACCTTC
TRBV6-4,NA,TRBJ1-2,TRBD1,CASSDRESDGYTF,TGTGCCAGCAGCGACAGGGAGTCGGATGGCTACACCTTC
TRBV27,NA,TRBJ2-3,NA,CASKDRGLAGGIADTQYF,TGTGCCAGCAAGGACAGGGGGCTAGCGGGGGGAATCGCAGATACGCAGTATTTT
TRBV5-6,NA,TRBJ1-3,NA,CASSLVGGSAGNTIYF,TGTGCCAGCAGCTTGGTTGGGGGGTCTGCTGGAAACACCATATATTTT
TRBV7-8,NA,TRBJ2-3,NA,CASSFSGGGTDTQYF,TGTGCCAGCAGCTTCAGCGGAGGCGGGACAGATACGCAGTATTTT
TRBV28,NA,TRBJ2-7,TRBD1,CASDLRSTGKGQYF,TGTGCCAGCGATCTTCGCTCGACAGGGAAGGGGCAGTACTTC
TRBV5-4,NA,TRBJ2-7,TRBD1,CASSSRDSPYEQYF,TGTGCCAGCAGCTCCCGGGACAGTCCCTACGAGCAGTACTTC
TRBV19,NA,TRBJ2-2,NA,CATTRGNTGELFF,TGTGCCACCACCAGGGGGAACACCGGGGAGCTGTTTTTT
TRBV28,NA,TRBJ2-7,NA,CASSTSGYSSYEQYF,NA
TRBV6-5,NA,TRBJ1-5,TRBD1,CASSTGTGYQPQHF,TGTGCCAGCAGTACCGGGACAGGGTATCAGCCCCAGCATTTT
TRBV6-5,few,TRBJ2-7,TRBD2,CASSYRLAGMYEQYF,TGTGCCAGCAGTTACAGGCTAGCGGGAATGTACGAGCAGTACTTC
TRBV30,NA,TRBJ2-7,TRBD1,CAWDPGQGYEQYF,TGTGCCTGGGATCCGGGACAGGGGTATGAGCAGTACTTC
TRBV5-3,NA,TRBJ2-5,NA,CARSPGGGETQYF,TGTGCCAGAAGCCCCGGGGGTGGGGAGACCCAGTACTTC
TRBV14,NA,TRBJ1-2,NA,CASSQSDNYGYTF,TGTGCCAGCAGCCAATCAGATAACTATGGCTACACCTTC
TRBV7-7,NA,TRBJ2-1,TRBD2,CASSFGGRDGDEQFF,TGTGCCAGCAGCTTTGGCGGGAGGGATGGGGATGAGCAGTTCTTC
TRBV7-2,NA,TRBJ2-1,TRBD2,CASSPAGTRVHEQFF,TGTGCCAGCAGTCCAGCCGGGACTAGGGTCCATGAGCAGTTCTTC
TRBV7-2,NA,TRBJ2-2,TRBD1,CASSYDRASTGELFF,TGTGCCAGCAGCTACGACAGGGCGAGCACCGGGGAGCTGTTTTTT
TRBV7-2,NA,TRBJ1-1,NA,CASGGPTRPEAFF,TGTGCCAGCGGAGGACCTACCCGCCCTGAAGCTTTCTTT
TRBV28,NA,TRBJ1-2,TRBD1,CASSSPRQGRYGYTF,TGTGCCAGCAGTTCCCCCCGACAGGGGCGATATGGCTACACCTTC
TRBV5-1,NA,TRBJ1-1,NA,CASSSRPGGESTEAFF,TGCGCCAGCAGCTCGCGCCCGGGAGGAGAGAGTACTGAAGCTTTCTTT
TRBV24-1,NA,TRBJ2-1,NA,CATSGRALSSYNEQFF,TGTGCCACCAGCGGCAGGGCTCTGAGCTCCTACAATGAGCAGTTCTTC
TRBV12-3/TRBV12-4,once,TRBJ2-7,NA,CASSRDLKREQYF,TGTGCCAGCAGCCGGGACTTGAAAAGGGAGCAGTACTTC
TRBV7-8,NA,TRBJ2-1,NA,CASSPIARTYNEQFF,TGTGCCAGCAGCCCGATAGCCCGGACCTACAATGAGCAGTTCTTC
TRBV19,NA,TRBJ2-7,NA,CASSKQVGVPYEQYF,TGTGCCAGTAGTAAACAAGTAGGAGTACCCTACGAGCAGTACTTC
TRBV18,NA,TRBJ1-1,NA,CASSPVSQMNTEAFF,TGTGCCAGCTCACCAGTGTCACAGATGAACACTGAAGCTTTCTTT
TRBV29-1,NA,TRBJ2-1,NA,CSVERGKNEQFF,TGCAGCGTTGAAAGGGGGAAGAATGAGCAGTTCTTC
TRBV4-2,NA,TRBJ1-1,NA,CASSQGILRAEAFF,TGTGCCAGCAGCCAAGGCATCCTGAGGGCTGAAGCTTTCTTT
TRBV5-1,NA,TRBJ1-1,TRBD1,CASRAGTGLSEAFF,TGCGCCAGCAGAGCGGGGACAGGGCTGTCTGAAGCTTTCTTT
TRBV3-1/TRBV3-2,NA,TRBJ1-2,NA,CASSPGWAQYGYTF,TGTGCCAGCAGCCCAGGTTGGGCGCAGTATGGCTACACCTTC
TRBV5-8,NA,TRBJ2-2,NA,CASSWAIDRAGTGELFF,TGTGCCAGCAGCTGGGCAATCGACAGGGCGGGGACCGGGGAGCTGTTTTTT
TRBV28,NA,TRBJ2-7,TRBD1,CASSLSDAQGAYEQYF,TGTGCCAGCAGTCTCTCCGACGCCCAGGGGGCATACGAGCAGTACTTC
TRBV12-3/TRBV12-4,NA,TRBJ2-7,TRBD1,CASSQGQDYEQYF,TGTGCCAGCAGTCAAGGACAGGACTACGAGCAGTACTTC
TRBV9,NA,TRBJ2-7,NA,CASSVDGSVGQYF,TGTGCCAGCAGCGTAGACGGGTCGGTGGGGCAGTACTTC
TRBV12-5,NA,TRBJ1-4,TRBD1,CASGTGTGNEKLFF,TGTGCTAGTGGTACCGGGACAGGTAATGAAAAACTGTTTTTT
TRBV6-2/TRBV6-3,NA,TRBJ2-7,NA,CASSYPSASTYEQYF,TGTGCCAGCAGTTACCCGTCCGCGAGCACCTACGAGCAGTACTTC
TRBV28,NA,TRBJ2-7,NA,CASSGTPTYEQYF,TGTGCCAGCAGCGGGACACCCACCTACGAGCAGTACTTC
TRBV7-9,once,TRBJ1-2,TRBD1,CASQTGVDYGYTF,TGTGCCAGCCAAACAGGGGTCGACTATGGCTACACCTTC
TRBV5-1,once,TRBJ2-5,TRBD1,CASSSGQGGETQYF,TGCGCCAGCAGCTCCGGACAGGGAGGCGAGACCCAGTACTTC
TRBV7-9,once,TRBJ1-1,NA,CASSLGGRGEAFF,TGTGCCAGCAGCTTAGGAGGCAGGGGTGAAGCTTTCTTT
TRBV5-1,NA,TRBJ2-7,TRBD1,CASSGTGLFYEQYF,TGCGCCAGCAGCGGGACAGGTTTGTTCTACGAGCAGTACTTC
TRBV3-1/TRBV3-2,NA,TRBJ2-5,NA,CASSQDGETQYF,TGTGCCAGCAGCCAAGACGGAGAGACCCAGTACTTC
TRBV4-3,NA,TRBJ1-1,NA,CASSLNSGAYTEAFF,TGCGCCAGCAGCCTGAATTCAGGGGCCTACACTGAAGCTTTCTTT
TRBV6-6,NA,TRBJ1-2,NA,CASSYSTGANYGYTF,TGTGCCAGCAGTTACTCGACGGGAGCTAACTATGGCTACACCTTC
TRBV3-1/TRBV3-2,once,TRBJ1-2,NA,CASSQDGTRRYTF,TGTGCCAGCAGCCAAGATGGGACTCGACGCTACACCTTC
TRBV30,NA,TRBJ2-2,TRBD1,CAWSLQGAGELFF,TGTGCCTGGAGTCTACAGGGGGCCGGGGAGCTGTTTTTT
TRBV18,NA,TRBJ2-7,TRBD2,CASSPRTSGSEGAYEQYF,TGTGCCAGCTCACCACGGACTAGCGGGAGTGAGGGAGCCTACGAGCAGTACTTC
TRBV9,NA,TRBJ2-3,NA,CASSVASPDTQYF,TGTGCCAGCAGCGTAGCCTCCCCGGATACGCAGTATTTT
TRBV7-9,NA,TRBJ1-1,TRBD1,CASSSRRTGNTEAFF,TGTGCCAGCAGCTCGAGACGGACAGGGAACACTGAAGCTTTCTTT
TRBV7-2,few,TRBJ2-7,NA,CASSSSLQSSYEQYF,TGTGCCAGCAGCTCAAGCCTCCAAAGCTCCTACGAGCAGTACTTC
TRBV3-1/TRBV3-2,NA,TRBJ1-6,NA,CASSREGSRSPLHF,TGTGCCAGCAGCCGAGAGGGTAGCCGTTCACCCCTCCACTTT
TRBV6-2/TRBV6-3,NA,TRBJ2-7,NA,CASSSQTLGRVLEEQYF,TGTGCCAGCAGTTCTCAGACCCTTGGCCGGGTGCTCGAGGAGCAGTACTTC
TRBV29-1,NA,TRBJ1-2,TRBD1,CSALTGANYGYTF,TGCAGCGCCCTGACAGGGGCTAACTATGGCTACACCTTC
TRBV4-3,NA,TRBJ1-4,TRBD1,CASSPQGAKTGWVEKLFF,TGCGCCAGCAGCCCCCAGGGGGCCAAAACAGGGTGGGTTGAAAAACTGTTTTTT
TRBV2,NA,TRBJ1-2,NA,CASRGEKTGRYGYTF,TGTGCCAGCAGGGGAGAAAAAACTGGACGCTATGGCTACACCTTC
TRBV27,NA,TRBJ2-3,TRBD2,CASGLAGLTDTQYF,TGTGCCAGCGGACTAGCGGGGCTCACAGATACGCAGTATTTT
TRBV9,NA,TRBJ1-4,NA,CASSSRGATNEKLFF,TGTGCCAGCAGCTCCCGGGGTGCAACTAATGAAAAACTGTTTTTT
TRBV24-1,NA,TRBJ2-3,NA,CATSDRNEQGLSTDTQYF,TGTGCCACCAGTGACCGTAACGAACAGGGCCTTAGCACAGATACGCAGTATTTT
TRBV18,NA,TRBJ2-4,TRBD2,CASSPPGGEFQYF,TGTGCCAGCTCACCACCGGGAGGGGAATTCCAGTACTTC
TRBV24-1,NA,TRBJ1-5,TRBD1,CATSDSRVGGEAQHF,TGTGCCACCAGTGATTCGCGGGTAGGGGGCGAGGCCCAGCATTTT